This record concerns one T cell receptor beta chain sequence. Its matching antigen is unknown. Produced via immunoSEQ multiplex PCR; TCRdb's table is partial and in-frame only. The sample consists of about 330,000 clones, approximately 74% of them appearing once. Those who donated, Caucasian adults without exception, all lived in Nashville, Tennessee. These data originate in a study of shared clonotypes between healthy human individuals. Study-level findings and limits: Memory subsets had estimated richness that was generally smaller than that of naive subsets. Sharing across four donors was highest in naive CD4 (around 5%) and lowest in memory CD8 (0.4%).

Per germline, CDR1 KGHSH and CDR2 LQKENI. This CDR3 has 14 amino acids. V was pared by 3 bases and J by 10 bases, with 16 bases between. This chain links TRBV18 with TRBJ2-1; possible D gene TRBD1, 6 bases. Sequencing was done on a sample of memory CD4+ T cells sorted from blood. Stated subset: CD45RA-negative fraction. This receptor was obtained from a man aged 30 to 45 in good health. CDR3 DNA sequence: TGTGCCAGCTCACCGCTTAAGGGGGATGGGGAGCAGTTCTTC. This gives the protein CASSPLKGDGEQFF.